The present TCR beta chain was sequenced within a study of T cell repertoires in cytomegalovirus infection. The V end lost 1 base, the J end lost 5 bases, and 13 bases lay between the germline ends. The germline gives CDR1 MGHRA, CDR2 YSYEKL. This CDR3 has 15 residues. This clonotype was found a few times. Antigen unknown. TCRdb reprocessed the reads with MiXCR, giving one entry per CDR3 protein. In the table there are 550,000 to 850,000 distinct CDR3 sequences, roughly 33% of which are singletons. Study-level points and caveats: Carriers of CMV and the relevant HLA type were discriminated by public TCR beta frequency.

The source of this sequence is a human donor in good health (CMV status not recorded). Some clones in this sample may be carry-over from other donors' samples. The sequenced sample was cultured PBMCs, obtained from culture after CMV antigen stimulation. V gene TRBV4-1 combines with J gene TRBJ2-3; a weak D match, TRBD2 (7 bases). In nucleotides, the CDR3 is TGCGCCAGCAGCCAAGTGGGGGGGCTGGGAGATACGCAGTATTTT. This codes for CASSQVGGLGDTQYF.